These 21 T cell receptor beta chains originate from one sample sequenced in a study of spatial heterogeneity in lung cancer. Via MiXCR, TCRdb re-called the 5' RACE reads, giving one row per CDR3 protein. The data contain about 5,800 distinct CDR3 sequences, more than 10% of them seen just once; the ten biggest clones take up approximately 20%. Time point denoted: sample taken at primary tumor resection. Here the sequenced sample was normal lung tissue next to the tumor, taken at surgery. These receptors were obtained from a female donor with early-stage non-small cell lung cancer.

This clonotype came up many times. The chain carries TRBV7-6 and TRBJ1-4, with D maybe TRBD1 (6 bases). Looked up from germline, CDR1 is SGHVS and CDR2 is FNYEAQ. There are 16 residues in the CDR3. V was clipped by 0 bases and J by 4 bases, with 12 bases between them. CDR3 DNA: TGTGCCAGCAGCTTAGCCCGACAGGACGGTAATGAAAAACTGTTTTTT. It yields the protein CASSLARQDGNEKLFF.

V is TRBV28 and J is TRBJ2-1, with a possible D match to TRBD1 (5 bases). The V gene lost 1 base and the J gene lost 1 base, with 8 bases spanning the gap. The germline gives CDR1 MDHEN, CDR2 SYDVKM. This CDR3 spans 15 amino acids. CDR3 DNA sequence: TGTGCCAGCAGTTTATTAGGGGCGTCCTACAATGAGCAGTTCTTC. The encoded protein is CASSLLGASYNEQFF.

At least ten counts were recorded for this clonotype. The genes are TRBV2 and TRBJ1-1; TRBD1 aligns across 8 bases. V shed 5 bases and J 2 bases; nucleotides not matched to a gene: 4. This CDR3 is 14 amino acids long. Per the germline V gene, CDR1 is SNHLY and CDR2 is FYNNEI. The CDR3 DNA follows: TGTGCCAGCAGTCCCCAGGGGGCAAACACTGAAGCTTTCTTT. Encoded protein: CASSPQGANTEAFF.

This clonotype was detected only a few times. This chain uses TRBV7-9 with TRBJ1-2, with D unresolved. The CDR3 spans 12 residues. CDR1 and CDR2 from the germline V gene are SEHNR and FQNEAQ (reference sequence). V was clipped by 5 bases and J by 4 bases, with 8 bases between them. The CDR3 region has the DNA TGTGCCAGCAGCCCCCCAGCCTATGGCTACACCTTC. It translates to CASSPPAYGYTF. Supplemented by reference TRBV7-9 and TRBJ1-2, the full variable domain reads DTGVSQNPRHKITKRGQNVTFRCDPISEHNRLYWYRQTLGQGPEFLTYFQNEAQLEKSRLLSDRFSAERPKGSFSTLEIQRTEQGDSAMYLCASSPPAYGYTFGSGTRLTVV.

This clonotype is deemed medium-sized (0.01 to 0.1%). The chain couples TRBV7-9 to TRBJ1-6, with D perhaps TRBD1 (5 bases). Trimming removed 3 bases from V and 8 bases from J, with 11 bases in between. The CDR3 length is 14 residues. Germline CDR1 SEHNR, CDR2 FQNEAQ (reference sequence). CDR3 amino acids: CASSLGEFYSPLHF. Written as DNA, the CDR3 is TGTGCCAGCAGCTTGGGGGAATTTTATTCACCCCTCCACTTT.

Ten or more counts support this clonotype. This chain connects TRBV27 to TRBJ2-2; 10 bases agree with TRBD2. The length of the CDR3 is 17 residues. Germline V CDR1 and CDR2: MNHEY, SMNVEV (reference sequence). V lost 5 bases to trimming and J lost 5 bases; unmatched junction nucleotides: 11. CDR3 bases: TGTGCCAGCAGTCCCTATTCTAGCGGGAGACGTACCGGGGAGCTGTTTTTT. Its translation: CASSPYSSGRRTGELFF.

For this clonotype: A much more abundant neighbour one base away suggests this may be a read error. The gene calls are TRBV19 and TRBJ2-4; D is uncertain. V gave up 2 bases and J gave up 3 bases, with 8 bases separating them. The CDR3 runs 14 residues. Germline CDR1 reads LNHDA; CDR2 reads SQIVND (reference sequence). The CDR3 spells CASSIYPSKNIQYF. The DNA of the CDR3 is TGTGCCAGTAGTATATATCCGAGCAAAAACATTCAGTACTTC.

The chain is built from TRBV27 and TRBJ2-3; D may be TRBD2 (5 bases). The V end lost 6 bases, the J end lost 4 bases, and 17 bases lay between the germline ends. Germline CDR1 is MNHEY and CDR2 is SMNVEV (reference sequence). The CDR3 extends over 15 amino acids. The DNA of the CDR3 is TGTGCCAGCAGCCCCCTTGGACTTGCCGCAGATACGCAGTATTTT. Translating it yields CASSPLGLAADTQYF.

This clonotype was seen ten or more times. This sequence joins TRBV18 and TRBJ1-1; D call uncertain. Per the germline V gene, CDR1 is KGHSH and CDR2 is LQKENI. The CDR3 contains 13 residues. Trimming removed 3 bases at V and 1 base at J, with 6 bases between. CDR3: CASSPVRNTEAFF. Here the CDR3 DNA reads TGTGCCAGCTCACCGGTGAGGAACACTGAAGCTTTCTTT.

The table lists this clonotype with a few counts. V and J are TRBV27 and TRBJ1-5; D might be TRBD1 (5 bases). Germline CDR1 MNHEY, CDR2 SMNVEV (reference sequence). This CDR3 is 13 amino acids long. V lost 5 bases and J 9 bases, leaving 14 bases between the germline ends. The CDR3: CASSLDRVGPQHF. The CDR3 DNA is TGTGCCAGCAGTCTTGACAGAGTTGGGCCCCAGCATTTT.

The CDR3 nucleotides read TGCAGCGTTGGGGGGCTCCAAGAGACCCAGTACTTC. The encoded protein is CSVGGLQETQYF. V usage is TRBV29-1 and J usage is TRBJ2-5, with D possibly matching TRBD1 (6 bases). The CDR3 is 12 amino acids. Looked up from germline, CDR1 is SQVTM and CDR2 is ANQGSEA. Between the trimmed V and J ends, which lost 4 bases and 1 base, there was a span of 7 bases.

V usage is TRBV5-1 and J usage is TRBJ2-1, with a possible D match to TRBD2 (5 bases). The ends were cut back, 2 bases at V and 6 bases at J, with 12 bases in the middle. This CDR3 is built from 14 residues. Germline CDR1 and CDR2: SGHRS and YFSETQ. This CDR3 reads CASSFPDWGNEQFF. CDR3 nucleotides: TGCGCCAGCAGCTTTCCGGACTGGGGCAATGAGCAGTTCTTC.

Sample share makes this clonotype medium-sized. The chain employs TRBV3-1 and TRBJ2-2, with TRBD2 as a possible D gene (5 bases). CDR1 is LGHDT, CDR2 YNNKEL, per germline (reference sequence). The CDR3 is 14 residues long. V shed 6 bases and J shed 2 bases, with 10 bases lying between them. In nucleotides, the CDR3 is TGTGCCAGCAGGGACCGGGATAACACCGGGGAGCTGTTTTTT. This gives the protein CASRDRDNTGELFF.

This clonotype was observed many times. The chain has TRBV5-1 and TRBJ2-6; D call uncertain. This CDR3 has 14 residues. Trimming stripped 0 bases from V and 1 base from J, with 2 bases between. The germline CDR1 and CDR2 sequences are SGHRS and YFSETQ. CDR3 region: CASSLVSGANVLTF. The CDR3 DNA follows: TGCGCCAGCAGCTTGGTATCTGGGGCCAACGTCCTGACTTTC. Combining the CDR3 with reference TRBV5-1 and TRBJ2-6 gives the whole variable domain KAGVTQTPRYLIKTRGQQVTLSCSPISGHRSVSWYQQTPGQGLQFLFEYFSETQRNKGNFPGRFSGRQFSNSRSEMNVSTLELGDSALYLCASSLVSGANVLTFGAGSRLTVL.

This chain uses TRBV7-8 with TRBJ2-6; D is undetermined. V lost 5 bases, J lost 2 bases, and 19 bases lay in between. CDR1 is SGHVS and CDR2 is FQNEAQ in the germline V gene. There are 18 residues in the CDR3. The CDR3 is CASSPRYSTGPGANVLTF. The DNA for the CDR3 is TGTGCCAGCAGCCCCCGGTACAGCACCGGCCCTGGGGCCAACGTCCTGACTTTC.

By proportion, this clonotype is medium-sized (0.01 to 0.1%). V and J are TRBV20-1 and TRBJ2-5; maybe TRBD2 (6 bases). Germline V gene data show CDR1 as DFQATT and CDR2 as SNEGSKA (reference sequence). V lost 1 base to trimming and J lost 5 bases, with 17 bases between them. The CDR3 runs to 15 residues. The DNA of the CDR3 is TGCAGTGCTAGAGGCTCCAGCGGAGGGCGGGAGACCCAGTACTTC. It is translated as CSARGSSGGRETQYF.

This clonotype was detected a few times. The rearrangement joins TRBV27 to TRBJ1-2; the D is unclear. The V and J ends lost 5 bases and 4 bases respectively, with 11 bases between them. There are 13 residues in the CDR3. Per germline, CDR1 MNHEY and CDR2 SMNVEV (reference sequence). The CDR3 protein is CASSRGPAYGYTF. The CDR3 DNA is TGTGCCAGCAGTCGCGGCCCAGCCTATGGCTACACCTTC.

In DNA, the CDR3 is TGTGCCAGCAGTTCGGGCCTCGAAGCAGGCTACACCTTC. Translation: CASSSGLEAGYTF. The gene calls are TRBV6-6 and TRBJ1-2, with D uncertain. The CDR3 is 13 amino acids. The ends were cut back, 4 bases at V and 8 bases at J, with 14 bases in the middle. Germline V lookup: CDR1 MNHNY, CDR2 SVGAGI (reference sequence).

By its share, this clonotype is medium-sized. This rearrangement joins TRBV3-1 to TRBJ2-3; no reliable D call. V was shortened by 4 bases and J by 7 bases, with 6 bases between the two germline ends. The CDR3 length is 11 residues. CDR1 and CDR2 from the germline V gene are LGHDT and YNNKEL (reference sequence). CDR3 DNA: TGTGCCAGCAGCCTCAGGAATACGCAGTATTTT. This codes for CASSLRNTQYF.

This clonotype occurred a few times. The DNA of the CDR3 is TGCAGTGCTAGAGATGGGGGCGCCTCTGCGCTTGGCTCGGAGTTCTTC. This codes for CSARDGGASALGSEFF. The chain carries TRBV20-1 and TRBJ2-1; the D gene is possibly TRBD1 (6 bases). V dropped 0 bases and J dropped 14 bases, with 26 bases sitting between them. CDR3 length equals 16 residues. From germline, CDR1 is DFQATT and CDR2 SNEGSKA (reference sequence).

This clonotype was seen repeatedly, ten times or more. V usage is TRBV7-8 and J usage is TRBJ1-5; a weak D match, TRBD1 (5 bases). The V gene's germline CDR1 is SGHVS and CDR2 FQNEAQ. The CDR3 totals 13 residues. Deletions cut 8 bases from V and 5 bases from J, with 13 bases between. The CDR3 is CASGPGIDQPQHF. CDR3 nucleotides: TGTGCCAGCGGACCAGGGATCGATCAGCCCCAGCATTTT.